The 17 T cell receptor beta chains presented below share a single source sample, sequenced in a study of blood T cell repertoires in COVID-19. Produced via immunoSEQ multiplex PCR; TCRdb's table is partial and in-frame only. The sample includes hundreds of thousands of clones, about 80% of them seen just once. Material for sequencing was PBMCs or T cells enriched from blood (not recorded which). These receptors originate from a man aged 25 to 40 with acute COVID-19.

The chain employs TRBV5-1 and TRBJ2-1, with TRBD2 identical over 16 bases. This CDR3 has 19 residues. Germline loops: CDR1 SGHRS, CDR2 YFSETQ. The V and J ends lost 4 bases and 6 bases, in that order; junction bases with no gene match: 13. CDR3 nucleotide sequence: TGCGCCAGCAGCCATAAGCCCGGGACTAGCGGGGGGGGTAGCAATGAGCAGTTCTTC. This codes for CASSHKPGTSGGGSNEQFF.

The rearrangement joins TRBV7-8 to TRBJ2-1, with D possibly being TRBD2 (5 bases). Germline CDR1 reads SGHVS; CDR2 reads FQNEAQ. The CDR3 spans 13 residues. Trimming removed 5 bases from V and 5 bases from J, with 10 bases in between. The CDR3 region has the DNA TGTGCCAGCAGCCTTGCGCGGGACAATGAGCAGTTCTTC. Translating gives CASSLARDNEQFF.

This clone is a singleton in its sample. The chain joins TRBV11-3 to TRBJ1-5; D remains unclear. This CDR3 contains 13 residues. Germline CDR1 is SGHNT and CDR2 is YENEEA. Trimming took off 5 bases at V and 0 bases at J, with 5 bases between the two ends. The CDR3 loop is CASSTSSNQPQHF. DNA of the CDR3: TGTGCCAGCAGCACATCTAGCAATCAGCCCCAGCATTTT.

This chain connects TRBV4-3 to TRBJ1-1; D perhaps matches TRBD1 (6 bases). The CDR3 spans 13 residues. The V end lost 0 bases, the J end lost 11 bases, and 13 bases lay between the germline ends. CDR1 is LGHNA and CDR2 is YSLEER in the germline V gene. CDR3 sequence (DNA): TGCGCCAGCAGCCAAGACGTGAGCACAGGGGCTTTCTTT. It is translated as CASSQDVSTGAFF.

The chain couples TRBV5-6 to TRBJ1-5, with D perhaps matching TRBD1 (5 bases). Germline values: CDR1 SGHDT, CDR2 YYEEEE. Trimming left V 4 bases short and J 0 bases short, with 8 bases between. The CDR3 consists of 14 residues. Here the CDR3 DNA reads TGTGCCAGCAGCACGGGACTTAGCAATCAGCCCCAGCATTTT. This codes for CASSTGLSNQPQHF.

The chain couples TRBV2 to TRBJ1-1; a possible D gene is TRBD1 (6 bases). Trimming took 8 bases from V and 0 from J, leaving 7 bases between them. Germline CDR1 reads SNHLY; CDR2 reads FYNNEI. This CDR3 comprises 12 residues. CDR3 nucleotide sequence: TGTGCCAGCCAGGGGATGAACACTGAAGCTTTCTTT. It encodes CASQGMNTEAFF. Complete variable domain (other parts from reference TRBV2 and TRBJ1-1): EPEVTQTPSHQVTQMGQEVILRCVPISNHLYFYWYRQILGQKVEFLVSFYNNEISEKSEIFDDQFSVERPDGSNFTLKIRSTKLEDSAMYFCASQGMNTEAFFGQGTRLTVV.

The V call is TRBV10-1, the J call TRBJ1-2, with 8 bases matching TRBD1. This CDR3 region has 13 residues. J lost 8 bases, V lost 2 bases, and 4 bases had no gene match. Germline V gives CDR1 WNHNN, CDR2 SYGVQD (reference sequence). Here the CDR3 DNA reads TGCGCCAGCAGTGAGGGACAGGGTCGAGGCTACACCTTC. As protein: CASSEGQGRGYTF.

CDR3 coding DNA: TGTGCCAGTAGTTCGACGACAGGAGGATATAGCAATCAGCCCCAGCATTTT. Residues: CASSSTTGGYSNQPQHF. The chain has TRBV19 and TRBJ1-5, with D possibly being TRBD1 (6 bases). Per germline, CDR1 LNHDA and CDR2 SQIVND (reference sequence). V lost 5 bases to trimming and J lost 0 bases, with 17 bases between them. The CDR3 consists of 17 residues. Combining the CDR3 with reference TRBV19 and TRBJ1-5 gives the whole variable domain DGGITQSPKYLFRKEGQNVTLSCEQNLNHDAMYWYRQDPGQGLRLIYYSQIVNDFQKGDIAEGYSVSREKKESFPLTVTSAQKNPTAFYLCASSSTTGGYSNQPQHFGDGTRLSIL.

CDR3 amino acids: CASSLTSGSSYEQYV. The DNA of the CDR3 is TGTGCCAGCAGCCTGACTAGCGGGAGCTCCTACGAGCAGTACGTC. The rearrangement uses TRBV11-2 and TRBJ2-7; 12 bases map to TRBD2. The CDR3 has 15 amino acids. Germline values: CDR1 SGHAT, CDR2 FQNNGV. Trimming cost V 5 bases and J 0 bases; bases outside gene matches: 2.

The chain has TRBV19 and TRBJ2-1; 8 bases map to TRBD2. V dropped 1 base and J dropped 7; count of bases not matched to a gene: 6. The CDR3 consists of 15 residues. Looked up from germline, CDR1 is LNHDA and CDR2 is SQIVND (reference sequence). CDR3: CASSIGGTSSNEQFF. CDR3 bases: TGTGCCAGTAGTATAGGGGGGACTAGTTCGAATGAGCAGTTCTTC.

V is TRBV7-9 and J is TRBJ2-1; 10 bases map to TRBD1. J gave up 7 bases and V 5 bases, and 8 bases lay outside the gene matches. Germline CDR1 is SEHNR and CDR2 is FQNEAQ (reference sequence). The CDR3 spans 15 residues. The CDR3 DNA sequence: TGTGCCAGCAGCCCCGGGACAGGGGTGGAGAATGAGCAGTTCTTC. Translated: CASSPGTGVENEQFF. Full variable domain (outside the CDR3, taken from reference TRBV7-9 and TRBJ2-1): DTGVSQNPRHKITKRGQNVTFRCDPISEHNRLYWYRQTLGQGPEFLTYFQNEAQLEKSRLLSDRFSAERPKGSFSTLEIQRTEQGDSAMYLCASSPGTGVENEQFFGPGTRLTVL.

This chain uses TRBV3-1 (or the pseudogene TRBV3-2) with TRBJ2-5, with 8 bases fitting TRBD2. V shed 6 bases and J 4 bases; nucleotides not matched to a gene: 10. Germline CDR1 is LGHDT and CDR2 is YNNKEL (reference sequence). The CDR3 consists of 15 residues. This CDR3 is CASRWSGREGETQYF. CDR3 bases: TGTGCCAGCAGGTGGAGCGGGAGAGAGGGAGAGACCCAGTACTTC.

This chain's CDR3 is CASGWAKNIQYF. Written as DNA, the CDR3 is TGTGCCAGCGGTTGGGCCAAAAACATTCAGTACTTC. The gene calls are TRBV19 and TRBJ2-4, with D unclear. Trimming took 9 bases from V and 1 from J, leaving 7 bases between them. Looked up from germline, CDR1 is LNHDA and CDR2 is SQIVND (reference sequence). The CDR3 has 12 amino acids.

The J gene is TRBJ2-3, the V gene TRBV11-3; TRBD2 aligns across 9 bases. Germline CDR1 is SGHNT and CDR2 is YENEEA. With V trimmed by 5 bases and J by 5 bases, 11 bases remained unmatched. The CDR3 has 16 amino acids. The chain's CDR3 is CASSLLAGVGEDTQYF. The CDR3 nucleotides are TGTGCCAGCAGCCTTTTAGCGGGAGTAGGTGAAGATACGCAGTATTTT.

The rearrangement joins TRBV4-1 to TRBJ1-1; no definite D call. The CDR3 consists of 16 residues. CDR1 and CDR2 from the germline V gene are MGHRA and YSYEKL. V shed 0 bases and J shed 1 base, with 12 bases lying between them. This CDR3 is CASSQDSVRGNTEAFF. CDR3 bases: TGCGCCAGCAGCCAAGATTCGGTTCGCGGGAACACTGAAGCTTTCTTT.

The J gene is TRBJ2-3, the V gene TRBV6-5; the match to TRBD1 covers 10 bases. The germline V gene has CDR1 MNHEY and CDR2 SVGAGI. There are 14 residues in the CDR3. V shed 6 bases, J shed 4 bases, and the junction held 4 bases outside the gene matches. The CDR3 loop reads CASSAGQGADTQYF. The DNA for the CDR3 is TGTGCCAGCAGCGCCGGACAGGGGGCAGATACGCAGTATTTT.

The chain joins TRBV7-9 to TRBJ2-1, with 14 bases matching TRBD2. This CDR3 contains 18 residues. The ends lost 0 bases at V and 7 bases at J; junction bases unmatched: 8. Germline values: CDR1 SEHNR, CDR2 FQNEAQ (reference sequence). Here the CDR3 DNA reads TGTGCCAGCAGCTTAGCCCTGGGACTAGCGGGAGTAATTAATGAGCAGTTCTTC. Amino acid sequence: CASSLALGLAGVINEQFF.